Presented here are 22 T cell receptor beta chains from one specimen sequenced in a study of T cell responses to AZD1222 COVID-19 vaccine. Sequencing used immunoSEQ multiplex PCR; TCRdb keeps in-frame clones, though not all of them. This sample yields 150,000 or so clones, of which about 90% are seen a single time; about 1.5% belongs to the top ten. Sequencing used peripheral blood, obtained 28 days after the second AZD1222 dose. The receptors were gathered from an adult who received the AZD1222 COVID-19 vaccine.

The chain uses TRBV4-3 and TRBJ1-5; perhaps TRBD1 as D (5 bases). CDR3 length equals 17 residues. CDR1 and CDR2 (germline): LGHNA, YSLEER. Trimming took 0 bases from V and 4 from J, leaving 16 bases between them. This chain's CDR3 is CASSQDAPGMGNQPQHF. The CDR3 nucleotides read TGCGCCAGCAGCCAAGATGCGCCAGGGATGGGGAATCAGCCCCAGCATTTT.

The rearrangement uses TRBV4-1 and TRBJ2-7, with D possibly TRBD2 on 5 matching bases. The CDR3 length is 17 residues. Trimming cost V 0 bases and J 2 bases, with 17 bases left between them. CDR1 and CDR2 from the germline V gene are MGHRA and YSYEKL. CDR3 nucleotide sequence: TGCGCCAGCAGCCAAGAAGGTCCCAGCGTCGGGGCCTACGAGCAGTACTTC. Its protein is CASSQEGPSVGAYEQYF.

The gene calls are TRBV18 and TRBJ2-7; D could derive from TRBD1 or TRBD2 (5 bases each). The CDR3 extends over 15 amino acids. Germline V CDR1 and CDR2: KGHSH, LQKENI. V was trimmed by 3 bases and J by 0 bases, leaving 12 bases between them. CDR3 nucleotides: TGTGCCAGCTCACCCAGGGACGCGAGCTCCTACGAGCAGTACTTC. Protein: CASSPRDASSYEQYF.

V gene TRBV12-3 or TRBV12-4 combines with J gene TRBJ2-7; D is unclear. The CDR3 runs to 11 residues. V was clipped by 3 bases and J by 5 bases, with 5 bases between them. CDR3 in DNA: TGTGCCAGCAGTTTCGGCAACGAGCAGTACTTC. This translates into CASSFGNEQYF.

For this clone: Germline and junction disagree at one end, which may indicate a read error. The chain joins TRBV30 to TRBJ1-2; D not certain. Per germline, CDR1 GTSNPN and CDR2 SVGIG (reference sequence). This CDR3 region has 13 residues. The DNA of the CDR3 is TGTGCCTGGAGCGTGCAGGTTAACTATGGCTACGCCTTC. Its translation: CAWSVQVNYGYAF.

The rearrangement links TRBV2 to TRBJ1-5; 7 nucleotides align to TRBD1. Germline V gene data show CDR1 as SNHLY and CDR2 as FYNNEI. This CDR3 has 15 amino acids. V gave up 6 bases and J gave up 5 bases; unmatched junction bases: 10. The CDR3 reads CASSVTGVPYQPQHF. CDR3 coding DNA: TGTGCCAGCAGCGTCACAGGGGTACCCTATCAGCCCCAGCATTTT.

The V call is TRBV27, the J call TRBJ1-2; tentatively, D is TRBD1 (5 bases). Per germline, CDR1 MNHEY and CDR2 SMNVEV (reference sequence). The CDR3 has 15 amino acids. Trimming shortened V by 1 base and J by 4 bases, and 13 bases separated the two germline ends. The CDR3 region is CASSLLAGSGYGYTF. As DNA, the CDR3 is TGTGCCAGCAGTTTATTGGCAGGGAGTGGCTATGGCTACACCTTC.

With regard to this clone: Other DNA variants within this sample encode the same CDR3. This chain joins TRBV20-1 and TRBJ2-7, with D unresolved. Trimming pared 1 base from V and 3 bases from J, leaving 4 bases between. The CDR3 runs to 11 residues. Germline CDR1 DFQATT, CDR2 SNEGSKA (reference sequence). The CDR3 bases are TGCAGTGCTAGAGGGGTCTACGAGCAGTACTTC. Its protein is CSARGVYEQYF.

This clone was seen a few times. The chain couples TRBV7-3 to TRBJ1-2, with unresolved D. Germline loops: CDR1 SGHTA, CDR2 FQGTGA. V gave up 4 bases and J gave up 6 bases, with 12 bases separating them. This CDR3 has 13 amino acids. The CDR3 DNA reads TGTGCCAGCAGCTACCGGGCGGGGAATGGCTACACCTTC. It specifies CASSYRAGNGYTF.

This chain links TRBV4-2 with TRBJ2-2, with D possibly being TRBD2 (6 bases). Per germline, CDR1 LGHNA and CDR2 YNFKEQ. V dropped 3 bases and J dropped 0 bases, with 17 bases sitting between them. The CDR3 extends over 18 amino acids. In DNA, the CDR3 is TGTGCCAGCAGCCAGGAGGGGCCGGGTTCCTCGAACACCGGGGAGCTGTTTTTT. The encoded protein is CASSQEGPGSSNTGELFF.

The gene calls are TRBV3-1 (or the pseudogene TRBV3-2) and TRBJ1-1, with TRBD1 matching over 9 bases. The CDR3 extends over 18 amino acids. V lost 1 base, J lost 8 bases, and 17 bases stayed unmatched. Per the germline V gene, CDR1 is LGHDT and CDR2 is YNNKEL (reference sequence). CDR3 in amino acids: CASSQVFGTGRDLIEAFF. The CDR3 DNA reads as TGTGCCAGCAGCCAAGTTTTCGGGACAGGGAGGGACTTAATAGAAGCTTTCTTT.

The chain employs TRBV18 and TRBJ1-2; perhaps TRBD1 as D (6 bases). CDR1 and CDR2 from the germline V gene are KGHSH and LQKENI. V shed 0 bases and J shed 4 bases, with 12 bases lying between them. The CDR3 consists of 15 residues. CDR3 residues: CASSPPGRGGYGYTF. As DNA, the CDR3 is TGTGCCAGCTCACCACCGGGCAGGGGTGGCTATGGCTACACCTTC. Variable domain in full (rest from reference TRBV18 and TRBJ1-2): NAGVMQNPRHLVRRRGQEARLRCSPMKGHSHVYWYRQLPEEGLKFMVYLQKENIIDESGMPKERFSAEFPKEGPSILRIQQVVRGDSAAYFCASSPPGRGGYGYTFGSGTRLTVV.

J is TRBJ1-6 and V is TRBV5-3; D is ambiguous. TRBV5-3 is an ORF, with its function uncertain. This CDR3 comprises 17 residues. V was cut by 1 base and J by 0 bases, with 11 bases left in between. CDR3 residues: CARSLMAAFSYNSPLHF. In DNA form, the CDR3 reads TGTGCCAGAAGCTTGATGGCAGCTTTCTCCTATAATTCACCCCTCCACTTT.

The J gene is TRBJ1-2, the V gene TRBV12-3 or TRBV12-4; D gene uncertain. Trimming pared 7 bases from V and 5 bases from J, leaving 14 bases between. The CDR3 is 13 amino acids. The CDR3 sequence is CASTPRSGYGYTF. CDR3 nucleotide sequence: TGTGCCAGCACCCCTCGGTCCGGGTATGGCTACACCTTC.

The V call is TRBV6-1, the J call TRBJ2-1; 10 bases are a match to TRBD2. Germline assignment: CDR1 MNHNS and CDR2 SASEGT. CDR3 length: 16 residues. With 4 bases clipped from V and 9 bases from J, the junction kept 12 bases outside the gene matches. For the CDR3, the DNA is TGTGCCAGCAGTGCCTCTAGCGGGGGTCCGTCCGCTGAGCAGTTCTTC. Residues: CASSASSGGPSAEQFF.

The chain combines TRBV5-1 with TRBJ2-5; 11 bases fit TRBD2. There are 14 residues in the CDR3. Losses at the gene ends were 7 bases for V and 4 bases for J; bases not matched to a gene: 6. Germline CDR1 SGHRS, CDR2 YFSETQ. CDR3: CASDSGGAGETQYF. DNA of the CDR3: TGCGCCAGCGATAGCGGGGGGGCCGGAGAGACCCAGTACTTC.

For the CDR3, the DNA is TGCAGTGCCAGCTCTAACTATGGCTACACCTTC. This gives the protein CSASSNYGYTF. This sequence joins TRBV20-1 and TRBJ1-2; no clear D gene. The CDR3 totals 11 residues. CDR1 and CDR2 (germline): DFQATT, SNEGSKA (reference sequence). Trimming removed 6 bases from V and 0 bases from J, with 5 bases in between.

The V and J genes are TRBV28 and TRBJ2-1, with 7 bases identical to TRBD2. The CDR3 has 15 residues. Germline CDR1 is MDHEN and CDR2 is SYDVKM. Trimming removed 2 bases from V and 6 bases from J; junction bases left unmatched: 7. The CDR3 sequence is CASSLRAGARNEQFF. DNA of the CDR3: TGTGCCAGCAGTTTAAGGGCGGGAGCACGCAATGAGCAGTTCTTC.

This clone was counted a single time. Distinct nucleotide sequences in the sample also encode this CDR3. This chain uses TRBV5-1 with TRBJ1-6; weak D call: TRBD1 (5 bases). V shed 4 bases and J shed 6 bases, with 11 bases lying between them. The CDR3 runs to 14 residues. From germline, CDR1 is SGHRS and CDR2 YFSETQ. The CDR3 spells CASSTGTGNSPLHF. CDR3 nucleotides: TGCGCCAGCAGCACCGGGACCGGTAATTCACCCCTCCACTTT.

The chain has TRBV2 and TRBJ2-7; 10 bases match TRBD1. CDR3 length equals 12 residues. The germline gives CDR1 SNHLY, CDR2 FYNNEI. J was trimmed by 6 bases and V by 9 bases; bases with no gene match: 5. CDR3 amino acids: CASRTGGSEQYF. The DNA of the CDR3 is TGTGCCAGTCGGACAGGGGGTTCCGAGCAGTACTTC.

V and J are TRBV11-3 and TRBJ2-1; D possibly corresponds to TRBD2 (7 bases). Trimming left V 1 base short and J 7 bases short, with 17 bases between. The CDR3 is 16 residues long. Looked up from germline, CDR1 is SGHNT and CDR2 is YENEEA. The CDR3 DNA reads as TGTGCCAGCAGCTTAGTTGGGGGGGCAGGTGCGAATGAGCAGTTCTTC. Encoded protein: CASSLVGGAGANEQFF.

This chain joins TRBV6-5 and TRBJ2-1; maybe TRBD1 (5 bases). The germline CDR1 and CDR2 sequences are MNHEY and SVGAGI. V shed 6 bases and J shed 5 bases, with 14 bases lying between them. The CDR3 consists of 14 residues. CDR3 nucleotides: TGTGCCAGCAGCCCCATGGGGCGTGACAATGAGCAGTTCTTC. It is translated as CASSPMGRDNEQFF.